The rows below give T cell receptor beta chains drawn from one sample of a study of blood T cell repertoires in COVID-19. Using immunoSEQ multiplex PCR, the repertoire was profiled, and TCRdb retains in-frame clones only, with some absent. The sample holds 230,000 or so clones, roughly 87% seen once. The material sequenced was peripheral blood. The receptors originated from a man aged 40-49 years with active or convalescent COVID-19. Each CDR3 is given with its conserved first and last residue. The order of the fields is V gene, clone size, J gene, CDR3 protein. Size values are once, few and many counts, or a class for expanded clones, and some rows have none.

>TRBV5-1|.|TRBJ1-3
CASSLVQGAGNTIYF
>TRBV15|.|TRBJ1-5
CATSGQPNQPQHF
>TRBV27|.|TRBJ2-1
CASSIQGKYNEQFF
>TRBV7-3|.|TRBJ2-2
CASSSSRDRFAGELFF
>TRBV21-1|.|TRBJ2-7
CASSKFGNGTPEQYF
>TRBV7-9|few|TRBJ2-1
CASSPRGYNEQFF
>TRBV28|.|TRBJ1-2
CASSYGTGAGGYTF
>TRBV7-2|.|TRBJ2-5
CASSLAGTSEETQYF
>TRBV12-3/TRBV12-4|.|TRBJ2-7
CASRQDSYEQYF
>TRBV6-4|.|TRBJ2-3
CASSRRAVDLTDTQYF
>TRBV6-1|.|TRBJ2-7
CASSEAHDPDWTYEQYF
>TRBV18|.|TRBJ2-7
CASRLSGGPSEQYF
>TRBV4-1|.|TRBJ2-2
CASSPTQVGGELFF
>TRBV27|.|TRBJ2-7
CASSLSGVGTSYEQYF
>TRBV6-2/TRBV6-3|once|TRBJ2-4
CASSRLAGEAKNIQYF
>TRBV5-1|.|TRBJ1-1
CASSFVPGTVNTEAFF
>TRBV5-4|.|TRBJ2-3
CASSLVTASTDTQYF
>TRBV29-1|.|TRBJ1-4
CSAYTPGTTNEKLFF
>TRBV5-1|.|TRBJ2-7
CASSLSAGSSYEQYF
>TRBV5-6|.|TRBJ1-2
CASSLRGAHYGYTF
>TRBV19|.|TRBJ2-4
CASSPRGGLVKNIQYF
>TRBV7-8|.|TRBJ2-1
CASSASGVGIF
>TRBV7-9|.|TRBJ2-7
CASSPPEAEQYF
>TRBV29-1|.|TRBJ2-1
CSVDFQRDAEQFF
>TRBV2|.|TRBJ2-3
CASPTLKREDVTDTQYF
>TRBV28|.|TRBJ1-2
CASSPPSWQGGFYGYTF
>TRBV27|.|TRBJ1-4
CASSSLGTGDEKLFF
>TRBV5-1|.|TRBJ2-3
CASSPDWAATDTQYF
>TRBV19|once|TRBJ2-2
CASSVASGELFF
>TRBV12-5|.|TRBJ2-2
CASGLILDRVNTGELFF
>TRBV7-3|.|TRBJ1-1
CASSLSPRTEAFF
>TRBV9|.|TRBJ1-2
CASSVSDMHNYGYTF
>TRBV3-1/TRBV3-2|once|TRBJ1-3
CASSQASGNTIYF
>TRBV7-3|.|TRBJ2-2
CASSLPGQGGPGELFF
>TRBV5-1|.|TRBJ2-5
CASSPGVGRETQYF
>TRBV18|.|TRBJ1-2
CASSPRTGADYGYTF
>TRBV28|once|TRBJ1-1
CASSLGGQRNTEAFF
>TRBV5-1|.|TRBJ1-2
CASSSDPGTGAGYTF
>TRBV5-6|few|TRBJ1-4
CASWRTGYYRSNEKLFF
>TRBV19|.|TRBJ2-7
CASSPGTGGYEQYF
>TRBV6-5|.|TRBJ1-1
CATKEQPNTEAFF
>TRBV6-5|few|TRBJ1-3
CASSSDYSGNTIYF
>TRBV28|.|TRBJ1-5
CASSIDGQPQHF
>TRBV7-9|.|TRBJ2-5
CASSPVVPRSLETQYF
>TRBV11-2|few|TRBJ1-1
CASTSQRTGPEAFF
>TRBV6-1|.|TRBJ1-5
CASSGRTGWVNQPQHF
>TRBV12-3/TRBV12-4|.|TRBJ1-1
CASSPGTGSEAFF
>TRBV27|.|TRBJ1-1
CASRNRALGTEAFF
>TRBV5-1|.|TRBJ2-3
CASSLADRGTDTQYF
>TRBV6-5|.|TRBJ1-5
CASSYGGPRGNQPQHF
>TRBV15|many|TRBJ2-7
CATSRLRLARDYEQYF
>TRBV28|.|TRBJ1-2
CASSPDISFYGYTF
>TRBV3-1/TRBV3-2|.|TRBJ2-7
CASSLGQGESSEQYF
>TRBV19|.|TRBJ2-5
CASRWDRERGTQYF
>TRBV28|.|TRBJ1-4
CASSRADRGLHEKLFF
>TRBV6-5|.|TRBJ1-3
CASSPGDEGNTIYF
>TRBV5-1|.|TRBJ2-7
CASSGLSSYEQYF
>TRBV5-5|.|TRBJ2-1
CASSKAGVEQFF
>TRBV19|.|TRBJ1-4
CASSRQGGFANEKLFF
>TRBV9|.|TRBJ2-3
CASSADTSTDTQYF